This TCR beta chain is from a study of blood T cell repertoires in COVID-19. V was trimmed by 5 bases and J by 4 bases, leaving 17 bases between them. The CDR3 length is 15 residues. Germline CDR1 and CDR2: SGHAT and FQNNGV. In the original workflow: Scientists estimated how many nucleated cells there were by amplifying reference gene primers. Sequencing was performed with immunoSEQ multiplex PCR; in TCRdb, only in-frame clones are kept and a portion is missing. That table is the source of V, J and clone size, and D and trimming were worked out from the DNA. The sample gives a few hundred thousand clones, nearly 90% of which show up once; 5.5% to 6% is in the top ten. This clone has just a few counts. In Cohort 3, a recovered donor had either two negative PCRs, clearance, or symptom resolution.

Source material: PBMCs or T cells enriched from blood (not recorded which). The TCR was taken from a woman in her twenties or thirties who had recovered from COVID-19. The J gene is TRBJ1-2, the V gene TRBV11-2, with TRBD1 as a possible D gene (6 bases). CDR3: CASSLTSTGFYGYTF. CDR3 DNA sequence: TGTGCCAGCAGCCTGACTTCGACAGGCTTCTATGGCTACACCTTC.